This T cell receptor (beta chain) was captured in a study of blood T cell repertoires in COVID-19. As for the study in general: Samples of COVID-19 (acute and convalescent) were obtained from the United States, Italy and Spain. The analysed material was cDNA or gDNA that came from T cells, B-cell-depleted T cells, or PBMCs.

The CDR3 consists of 16 residues. Looked up from germline, CDR1 is SGHAT and CDR2 is FQNNGV. The V and J ends lost 5 bases and 1 base, in that order; junction bases with no gene match: 6. Authors' processing steps: Estimation of nucleated cell counts was performed using reference gene primer amplification. Assay used: immunoSEQ multiplex PCR; TCRdb lists only in-frame clones, some missing. V, J and clone size were drawn from that table, and D and trimming were deduced from the DNA. The table has about 300,000 clones, 80% to 90% seen once; the top ten hold over 5.5%. V and J are TRBV11-2 and TRBJ2-7; the match to TRBD2 covers 12 bases. The sequenced sample was peripheral blood. This receptor was identified in a woman between 45 and 65 years old with COVID-19, enrolled during active disease. The CDR3 loop is CASSGGLAGPSYEQYF. The CDR3 nucleotides read TGTGCCAGCAGCGGGGGACTAGCGGGCCCTTCCTACGAGCAGTACTTC.